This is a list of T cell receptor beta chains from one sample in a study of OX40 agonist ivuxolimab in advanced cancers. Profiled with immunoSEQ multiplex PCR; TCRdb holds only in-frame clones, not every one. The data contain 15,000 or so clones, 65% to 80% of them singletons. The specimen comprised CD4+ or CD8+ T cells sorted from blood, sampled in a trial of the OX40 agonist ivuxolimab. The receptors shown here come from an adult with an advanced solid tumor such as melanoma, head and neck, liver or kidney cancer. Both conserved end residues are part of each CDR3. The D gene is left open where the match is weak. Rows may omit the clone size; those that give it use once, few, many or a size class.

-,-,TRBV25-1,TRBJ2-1,CASSDPRGGRYNEQFF,TGTGCCAGCAGTGACCCCCGAGGGGGGCGTTACAATGAGCAGTTCTTC
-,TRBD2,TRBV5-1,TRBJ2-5,CASSHKLAGVRQETQYF,TGCGCCAGCAGCCACAAACTAGCGGGAGTTCGCCAAGAGACCCAGTACTTC
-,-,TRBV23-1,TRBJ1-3,CASRIRGSGNTIYF,TGCGCCAGCAGAATCAGGGGCTCTGGAAACACCATATATTTT
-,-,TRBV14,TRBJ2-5,CASSQRLASETQYF,TGTGCCAGCAGCCAACGTCTAGCGAGTGAGACCCAGTACTTC
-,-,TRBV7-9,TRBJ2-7,CASSFRDTYFDEQYF,TGTGCCAGCAGCTTCCGGGACACCTATTTCGACGAGCAGTACTTC
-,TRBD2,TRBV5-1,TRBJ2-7,CASSLSLAGLYEQYF,TGCGCCAGCAGCCTGTCCCTAGCGGGACTCTACGAGCAGTACTTC
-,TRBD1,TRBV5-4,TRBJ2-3,CASSSEDRGRTDTQYF,TGTGCCAGCAGCTCCGAGGACAGGGGGCGCACAGATACGCAGTATTTT
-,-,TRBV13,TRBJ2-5,CASSLGGAETQYF,TGTGCCAGCAGCTTGGGGGGTGCGGAGACCCAGTACTTC
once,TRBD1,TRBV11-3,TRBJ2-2,CASSSRNMTGDELFF,TGTGCCAGCAGCTCACGAAATATGACAGGGGATGAGCTGTTTTTT
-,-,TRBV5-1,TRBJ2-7,CASSPVGQSYEQYF,TGCGCCAGCAGCCCGGTTGGACAGAGCTACGAGCAGTACTTC
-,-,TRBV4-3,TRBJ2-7,CASSQERLSYEQYF,TGCGCCAGCAGCCAAGAGAGACTCAGTTACGAGCAGTACTTC
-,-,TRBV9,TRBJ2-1,CASSIPGAGDEQFF,TGTGCCAGCAGCATTCCCGGGGCTGGCGATGAGCAGTTCTTC
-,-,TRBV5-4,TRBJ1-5,CASSLAQNSNQPQHF,TGTGCCAGCAGCTTGGCCCAGAATAGCAATCAGCCCCAGCATTTT
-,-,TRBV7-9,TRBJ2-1,CASSAAGASYNEQFF,TGTGCCAGCAGCGCGGCCGGGGCCTCCTACAATGAGCAGTTCTTC
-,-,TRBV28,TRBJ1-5,CASSLIQSVSNQPQHF,TGTGCCAGCAGTTTAATCCAGAGCGTTAGCAATCAGCCCCAGCATTTT
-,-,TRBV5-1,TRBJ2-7,CASSRQDPPEQYF,TGTGCCAGCAGCAGACAGGATCCACCCGAGCAGTACTTC
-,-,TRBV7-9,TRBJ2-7,CASSLGQGRFYEQYF,TGTGCCAGCAGCTTAGGGCAGGGCCGCTTCTACGAGCAGTACTTC
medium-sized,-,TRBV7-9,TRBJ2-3,CASSLGQDKSDTQYF,TGTGCCAGCAGCTTAGGACAGGACAAAAGTGATACGCAGTATTTT
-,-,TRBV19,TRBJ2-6,CASNQGSTGANVLTF,TGTGCCAGTAATCAGGGTTCAACTGGGGCCAACGTCCTGACTTTC
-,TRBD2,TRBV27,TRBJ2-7,CASSPEREFWGEQYF,TGTGCCAGCAGTCCCGAGCGGGAGTTCTGGGGCGAGCAGTACTTC
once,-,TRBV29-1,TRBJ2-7,CSGTTGYEQYF,TGCAGCGGTACAACAGGGTACGAGCAGTACTTC
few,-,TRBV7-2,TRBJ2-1,CASSLGASSYNEQFF,TGTGCCAGCAGCTTAGGGGCGAGCTCCTACAATGAGCAGTTCTTC
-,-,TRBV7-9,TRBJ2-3,CASRSPGLSTDTQYF,TGTGCCAGCAGATCTCCGGGACTGAGCACAGATACGCAGTATTTT
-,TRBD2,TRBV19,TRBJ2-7,CASSIASGSTYEQYF,TGTGCCAGTAGTATAGCTAGCGGGTCCACCTACGAGCAGTACTTC
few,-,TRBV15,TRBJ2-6,CATSTPTGVSSGANVLTF,TGTGCCACCAGCACGCCGACAGGTGTGAGCTCTGGGGCCAACGTCCTGACTTTC
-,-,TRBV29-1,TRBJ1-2,CSVESGGEDYGYTF,TGCAGCGTTGAGTCGGGGGGTGAGGACTATGGCTACACCTTC